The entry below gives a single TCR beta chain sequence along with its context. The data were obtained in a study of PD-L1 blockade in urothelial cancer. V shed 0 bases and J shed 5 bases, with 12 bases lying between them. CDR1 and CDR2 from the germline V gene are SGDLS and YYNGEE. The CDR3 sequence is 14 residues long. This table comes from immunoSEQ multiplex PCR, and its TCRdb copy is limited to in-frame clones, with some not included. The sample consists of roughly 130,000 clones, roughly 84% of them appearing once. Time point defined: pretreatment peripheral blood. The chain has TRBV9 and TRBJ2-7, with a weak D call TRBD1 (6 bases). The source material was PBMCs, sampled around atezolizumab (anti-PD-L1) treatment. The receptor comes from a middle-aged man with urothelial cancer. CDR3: CASSVGRGHHEQYF. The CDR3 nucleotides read TGTGCCAGCAGCGTAGGCAGGGGTCACCACGAGCAGTACTTC.